This T cell receptor (beta chain) was documented in a study of spatial heterogeneity in lung cancer. By sample fraction, this clonotype is medium-sized (0.01 to 0.1%). V lost 1 base and J lost 8; bases outside the gene matches: 4. Germline V CDR1 and CDR2: SGHRS, YFSETQ. The CDR3 sequence is 15 residues long. Time point given: sample taken at primary tumor resection. Patients with untreated early-stage non-small cell lung cancer, numbering 72, were the donors. Unsorted whole RNA of tumor, nontumor lung or frozen PBMC was sequenced. Every cDNA TCR molecule received its own unique molecular identifier. TCRdb re-called the 5' RACE reads through MiXCR, storing one row per CDR3 protein. The sample records 3,000 to 4,000 distinct CDR3 sequences, 4.7% being singletons.

The chain recombines TRBV5-1 with TRBJ2-1; 12 bases line up with TRBD2. The source of this sequence is a male donor with early-stage non-small cell lung cancer. Sequencing used normal lung tissue next to the tumor, obtained at surgery. DNA of the CDR3: TGCGCCAGCAGCTTGTCTAGCGGGGGGGCCGATGAGCAGTTCTTC. It encodes CASSLSSGGADEQFF. The variable domain in full, completed from reference TRBV5-1 and TRBJ2-1, reads KAGVTQTPRYLIKTRGQQVTLSCSPISGHRSVSWYQQTPGQGLQFLFEYFSETQRNKGNFPGRFSGRQFSNSRSEMNVSTLELGDSALYLCASSLSSGGADEQFFGPGTRLTVL.